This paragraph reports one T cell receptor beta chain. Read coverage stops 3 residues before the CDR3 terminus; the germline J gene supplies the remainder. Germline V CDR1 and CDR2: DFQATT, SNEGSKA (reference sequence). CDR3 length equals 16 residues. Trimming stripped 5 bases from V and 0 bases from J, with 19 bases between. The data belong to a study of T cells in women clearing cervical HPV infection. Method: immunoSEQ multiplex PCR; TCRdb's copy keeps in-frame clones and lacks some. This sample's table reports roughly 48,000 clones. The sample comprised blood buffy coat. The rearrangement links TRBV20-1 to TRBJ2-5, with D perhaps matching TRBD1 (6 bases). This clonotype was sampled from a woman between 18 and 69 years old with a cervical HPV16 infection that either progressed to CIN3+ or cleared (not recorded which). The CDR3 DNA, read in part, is TGCAGTGCTCAAGGGGGTGGATGGGCTAACCAAGAGACC. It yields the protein CSAQGGGWANQET. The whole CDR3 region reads CSAQGGGWANQETQYF.